This T cell receptor (beta chain) derives from a study of shared T cell receptors in the human thymus. Clones were read by immunoSEQ multiplex PCR, and TCRdb kept only the in-frame ones, dropping some. There are hundreds of thousands of clones in the sample; around 87% occur only once, and over 0.008% lies in the top ten. Trimming removed 1 base at V and 2 bases at J, with 21 bases between. CDR1 LNHDA and CDR2 SQIVND come from the germline V gene (reference sequence). This CDR3 region has 19 residues. These records were also assigned to another study, of human thymus T cells. That source reports: Each of the donors was a healthy Finnish infant who was undergoing open corrective cardiac surgery for congenital heart defects. Thymic samples were excised during corrective heart operations. Across thymic and blood repertoires, the usage of V and J genes appeared to be biased. Related reports documented highly overlapping thymic repertoires among unrelated individuals.

V usage is TRBV19 and J usage is TRBJ1-3, with D perhaps matching TRBD1 (6 bases). The sequencing sample was made of thymocytes. The receptor was isolated from a boy less than two years old with a congenital heart defect. The CDR3: CASSIVYLGRGTTGNTIYF. CDR3 bases: TGTGCCAGTAGTATAGTATACTTGGGCAGGGGAACGACTGGAAACACCATATATTTT.